The rows below give T cell receptor beta chains drawn from one sample of a study of T-cell reconstitution after alpha-beta-depleted transplantation in children. TCRdb passed the PCR reads through MiXCR, listing each CDR3 protein once. This table holds approximately 510,000 distinct CDR3 sequences, about 17% found once. This specimen consisted of PBMCs from the stem cell graft donor, obtained from the stem cell graft. The receptors originated from a human donor who donated a stem cell graft to a child with acute lymphoblastic leukemia. Both conserved end residues are part of each CDR3. A D gene is named only where the DNA matches it firmly. Expanded clones get a size class; other rows say once, few or many, or leave the size out.

j_call | d_call | v_call | clone_size | cdr3_aa | cdr3_nt
TRBJ1-1 | - | TRBV4-2 | - | CASSQGEGRRNTEAFF | TGTGCCAGCAGCCAAGGGGAAGGCAGGAGGAACACTGAAGCTTTCTTT
TRBJ2-3 | - | TRBV20-1 | few | CSASPRLVLGTDTQYF | TGCAGTGCTAGTCCCCGACTAGTATTGGGCACAGATACGCAGTATTTT
TRBJ2-7 | - | TRBV5-1 | few | CASSNTGQPYEQYF | TGCGCCAGCAGCAATACGGGCCAGCCCTACGAGCAGTACTTC
TRBJ2-3 | - | TRBV12-3/TRBV12-4 | - | CASSPLGDTDTQYF | TGTGCCAGCAGTCCCCTGGGGGACACAGATACGCAGTATTTT
TRBJ2-1 | - | TRBV29-1 | - | CSVDRLTGVYNEQFF | TGCAGCGTTGATCGACTGACGGGAGTGTACAATGAGCAGTTCTTC
TRBJ2-7 | - | TRBV20-1 | few | CSARDSPPPFYEQYF | TGCAGTGCTAGAGATTCTCCACCGCCCTTCTACGAGCAGTACTTC
TRBJ1-1 | TRBD1 | TRBV27 | - | CASSSGQAGPNTEAFF | TGTGCCAGCAGTTCCGGACAGGCTGGTCCGAACACTGAAGCTTTCTTT
TRBJ2-7 | - | TRBV29-1 | many | CSVEVWRGEQYF | TGCAGCGTTGAAGTTTGGCGTGGCGAGCAGTACTTC
TRBJ2-7 | TRBD2 | TRBV10-2 | - | CASSRDYSSYEQYF | TGCGCCAGCAGCCGGGACTATTCATCCTACGAGCAGTACTTC
TRBJ2-2 | TRBD2 | TRBV3-1 | few | CASSHGLAGNTGELFF | TGTGCCAGCAGCCATGGACTAGCCGGGAACACCGGGGAGCTGTTTTTT
TRBJ2-7 | TRBD2 | TRBV4-1 | - | CASSLPPGPSGREVAYEQYF | TGCGCCAGCAGCCTCCCCCCTGGGCCTAGCGGAAGGGAGGTTGCCTACGAGCAGTACTTC
TRBJ2-1 | - | TRBV5-1 | - | CASSLLTSEEQFF | TGCGCCAGCAGCTTGCTGACTAGTGAAGAGCAGTTCTTC
TRBJ2-1 | - | TRBV29-1 | - | CSVAPVDEQFF | TGCAGCGTTGCTCCCGTAGATGAGCAGTTCTTC
TRBJ1-2 | TRBD1 | TRBV11-2 | - | CASSRTGIPTSYGYTF | TGTGCCAGCAGTCGGACAGGGATCCCTACTTCCTATGGCTACACCTTC
TRBJ1-2 | - | TRBV30 | - | CAWSITGNGYTF | TGTGCCTGGAGTATTACAGGGAATGGCTACACCTTC
TRBJ2-7 | - | TRBV5-1 | once | CASSRGGQGRAEQYF | TGCGCCAGCAGCCGGGGGGGACAGGGACGTGCCGAGCAGTACTTC
TRBJ2-1 | - | TRBV29-1 | once | CSVSTPGEVAYRRDEQFF | TGCAGCGTATCAACGCCGGGTGAGGTAGCGTATCGACGGGACGAGCAGTTCTTC
TRBJ2-2 | - | TRBV6-6 | - | CASSYSDPGELFF | TGTGCCAGCAGTTACTCAGACCCCGGGGAGCTGTTTTTT
TRBJ2-4 | - | TRBV2 | few | CASSMGLRGGNIQYF | TGTGCCAGCAGTATGGGACTAAGGGGGGGAAACATTCAGTACTTC
TRBJ2-1 | TRBD2 | TRBV25-1 | few | CASSKSGSYNEQFF | TGTGCCAGCAGTAAAAGCGGGAGCTACAATGAGCAGTTCTTC
TRBJ2-7 | - | TRBV5-1 | few | CASSLVGGHYEQYF | TGCGCCAGCAGCTTGGTAGGGGGACATTACGAGCAGTACTTC
TRBJ2-1 | TRBD2 | TRBV6-1 | few | CASSPTSGVHNEQFF | TGTGCCAGCAGCCCGACTAGCGGGGTTCACAATGAGCAGTTCTTC
TRBJ1-4 | - | TRBV12-3/TRBV12-4 | few | CASSLAIWGNEKLFF | TGTGCCAGCAGTTTAGCGATCTGGGGAAATGAAAAACTGTTTTTT
TRBJ2-7 | TRBD2 | TRBV18 | - | CASSPTSGPGEQYF | TGTGCCAGCTCACCAACTAGCGGCCCGGGCGAGCAGTACTTC
TRBJ1-1 | - | TRBV6-5 | few | CASSTGLRFSF | TGTGCCAGCAGTACGGGACTCCGGTTCTCCTTT
TRBJ1-5 | - | TRBV6-5 | few | CASPQGQDQPQHF | TGTGCCAGCCCCCAGGGTCAGGATCAGCCCCAGCATTTT
TRBJ2-7 | - | TRBV7-9 | - | CASSLGARTPTHEQYF | TGTGCCAGCAGCTTAGGGGCTAGAACCCCTACCCACGAGCAGTACTTC